Following are 3 T cell receptor beta chains from one sample sequenced in a study of human T cells and chemical hapten exposure. Sample time point: patch test 3, about 24 weeks after DPC sensitization. Indicated treatment: therapeutic diphenylcyclopropenone sensitization with weekly scalp DPC. MiXCR, applied by TCRdb to the RACE reads, yields one record per CDR3 protein. The sample includes some 91,000 distinct CDR3 sequences, roughly a quarter of them seen just once. Material: whole blood, obtained in connection with sensitization to the hapten diphenylcyclopropenone (DPC). These receptor sequences come from a man aged 40-49 years with alopecia areata. Some clones in this sample may be carry-over from other donors' samples.

This clonotype came up a few times. The rearrangement joins TRBV20-1 to TRBJ2-1, with 10 bases lining up with TRBD2. V lost 0 bases, J lost 4 bases, and 3 bases stayed unmatched. This CDR3 region has 15 residues. The germline V gene has CDR1 DFQATT and CDR2 SNEGSKA (reference sequence). CDR3 residues: CSARDLGLAYNEQFF. In nucleotides, the CDR3 is TGCAGTGCTAGAGATCTGGGACTAGCGTACAATGAGCAGTTCTTC.

This clonotype has just a few counts. The chain is built from TRBV6-6 and TRBJ1-1, with D perhaps matching TRBD1 (5 bases). Germline CDR1 reads MNHNY; CDR2 reads SVGAGI (reference sequence). Trimming cost V 5 bases and J 1 base, with 5 bases left between them. CDR3 size: 12 residues. For the CDR3, the DNA is TGTGCCAGCAGTCAGGGGAACACTGAAGCTTTCTTT. Encoded protein: CASSQGNTEAFF.

The V call is TRBV7-3, the J call TRBJ2-2; 14 bases agree with TRBD2. J was trimmed by 6 bases and V by 3 bases; bases with no gene match: 6. The CDR3 has 17 residues. Germline V gene lookup returns CDR1 SGHTA and CDR2 FQGTGA. CDR3 amino acids: CASSLSGTSGSAGELFF. The CDR3, as DNA: TGTGCCAGCAGCTTGTCCGGGACTAGCGGGAGTGCCGGGGAGCTGTTTTTT.